This TCR beta chain was recovered during a study of identical twins. Trimming took 1 base from V and 0 from J; bases not matched to a gene: 7. This CDR3 has 19 amino acids. Germline lookup yields CDR1 MGHRA and CDR2 YSYEKL. TCRdb ran MiXCR on the 5' RACE reads and lists one entry per CDR3 protein. The repertoire has 700,000 or so distinct CDR3 sequences, 8.6% of them found once; the top ten carry around 0.98%. The table lists this clonotype with a few counts. The data also belong to a second study, concerning yellow fever vaccine responses in identical twins.

The chain has TRBV4-1 and TRBJ2-2, with 11 bases aligning to TRBD2. The receptor was derived from a young woman in good health. The sequencing input was PBMCs. CDR3 DNA sequence: TGCGCCAGCAGCCAAGGAATGACTAGCGGGGCCGCGAACACCGGGGAGCTGTTTTTT. Protein: CASSQGMTSGAANTGELFF.